This T cell receptor (beta chain) was identified in a study of T cell changes during pregnancy in multiple sclerosis. V shed 4 bases, J shed 0 bases, and the junction held 4 bases outside the gene matches. CDR1 is SGHNT and CDR2 is YENEEA in the germline V gene. The CDR3 has 16 residues. The assay was immunoSEQ multiplex PCR, and TCRdb's table has in-frame clones only and misses some. The table includes more than 25,000 clones, 91% detected once. The chain links TRBV11-3 to TRBJ2-7, with 12 positions matching TRBD1. Sequencing used CD8+ T cells from peripheral blood mononuclear cells, obtained in the second trimester of pregnancy. The sequence derives from a female donor in good health, enrolled as a control in a pregnancy study. Here the CDR3 reads CASSSVGQGASYEQYF. DNA for the CDR3: TGTGCCAGCAGCTCCGTGGGACAGGGGGCCTCCTACGAGCAGTACTTC.